The 4 T cell receptor beta chains presented below share a single source sample, sequenced in a study of Ad26.COV2.S vaccination and SARS-CoV-2 variants. Treatment here: over 15 received Ad26.COV2.S at low or high dose, single or two shots; about 5 received placebo; per-sample allocation not given. Each sample was drawn 63 days after the first injection (of vaccine or placebo). Only in-frame clones appear in the TCRdb table, and some are missing; sequencing was by immunoSEQ multiplex PCR. The data hold roughly 270,000 clones, with about 89% observed a single time. The sample consisted of peripheral blood, taken in a trial of Ad26.COV2.S vaccine versus placebo. The receptors here all came from a person aged 18 to 59 who received the Ad26.COV2.S COVID-19 vaccine or a placebo.

This chain uses TRBV18 with TRBJ2-2; 11 bases agree with TRBD1. CDR3 size: 18 residues. V lost 2 bases, J lost 6 bases, and 11 bases stayed unmatched. The germline gives CDR1 KGHSH, CDR2 LQKENI. CDR3 sequence: CASSPFAIGQGAAGELFF. CDR3 in DNA: TGTGCCAGCTCACCATTCGCTATAGGACAGGGGGCTGCCGGGGAGCTGTTTTTT.

The table lists this clone with a count of one. The J gene is TRBJ1-3, the V gene TRBV4-2; D uncertain. This CDR3 is 16 amino acids long. The ends were cut back, 1 base at V and 0 bases at J, with 10 bases in the middle. Germline CDR1 and CDR2: LGHNA and YNFKEQ. The CDR3 bases are TGTGCCAGCAGCCAAGCCCAGGAAGCCTCTGGAAACACCATATATTTT. Translated: CASSQAQEASGNTIYF.

This chain uses TRBV6-5 with TRBJ1-1; D remains ambiguous. Germline-derived CDR1 and CDR2 are MNHEY and SVGAGI. The V end was cut by 7 bases, the J end by 1 base, with 4 bases between. The length of the CDR3 is 11 residues. The chain's CDR3 is CASIKNTEAFF. CDR3 in DNA: TGTGCCAGCATCAAGAACACTGAAGCTTTCTTT.

This clone was observed a single time. This chain joins TRBV18 and TRBJ2-7, with TRBD2 as a possible D gene (6 bases). The germline CDR1 and CDR2 sequences are KGHSH and LQKENI. The V end lost 4 bases, the J end lost 0 bases, and 10 bases lay between the germline ends. The CDR3 runs to 14 residues. The chain's CDR3 is CASSRDSSSYEQYF. CDR3 in DNA: TGTGCCAGCTCACGGGACTCCAGCTCCTACGAGCAGTACTTC.